This entry lists 9 T cell receptor beta chains sequenced from one sample in a study of post-analysis software for immune sequencing data. Study-wide results and caveats: Patients had higher frequencies than controls of about five TRBV segments, including TRBV5-6, TRBV5-1 and TRBV20-1.

TCR beta libraries were prepared from cDNA with unique molecular identifiers. TCRdb re-derived calls from the PCR reads in MiXCR, one entry per CDR3 protein. The sample carries roughly 620,000 distinct CDR3 sequences, roughly 45% recorded once. These receptors' targets are unknown. The sequencing sample was made of blood. Receptor source: a girl aged 5 to 17 with multiple sclerosis.

This chain connects TRBV2 to TRBJ2-5, with D maybe TRBD2 (7 bases). The assigned J gene may be wrong: the sequence end matches TRBJ2-7 better. The CDR3 runs 15 residues. Germline V gene sequence: CDR1 SNHLY, CDR2 FYNNEI. The CDR3 region is CASGEGHIPSYEQYF. The CDR3 nucleotides are TGTGCCAGCGGGGAGGGACATATACCCAGCTACGAGCAGTACTTC.

V is TRBV7-2 and J is TRBJ2-1, with a tentative D call TRBD2 (5 bases). V was shortened by 0 bases and J by 6 bases, with 12 bases between the two germline ends. Germline CDR1 reads SGHTA; CDR2 reads FQGNSA. This CDR3 has 15 amino acids. This CDR3 is CASSLARAGGNEQFF. In DNA form, the CDR3 reads TGTGCCAGCAGCTTAGCGCGGGCAGGAGGCAATGAGCAGTTCTTC.

The chain has TRBV7-9 and TRBJ2-7; D is ambiguous. Per the germline V gene, CDR1 is SEHNR and CDR2 is FQNEAQ (reference sequence). Trimming removed 3 bases from V and 9 bases from J, with 15 bases in between. The CDR3 sequence is 13 residues long. As DNA, the CDR3 is TGTGCCAGCAGCTTCGACGGATCATTGGGGCAGTACTTC. Protein product: CASSFDGSLGQYF. Based on the CDR3 plus reference TRBV7-9 and TRBJ2-7, the full variable domain is DTGVSQNPRHKITKRGQNVTFRCDPISEHNRLYWYRQTLGQGPEFLTYFQNEAQLEKSRLLSDRFSAERPKGSFSTLEIQRTEQGDSAMYLCASSFDGSLGQYFGPGTRLTVT.

This clonotype was detected a few times. The chain recombines TRBV12-3 or TRBV12-4 with TRBJ2-5; TRBD2 matches at 7 bases. The CDR3 runs 14 residues. V trimming: 1 base; J trimming: 5 bases; junction bases outside the gene matches: 4. The CDR3 is CASSLDGRSETQYF. CDR3 in DNA: TGTGCCAGCAGTTTAGACGGGAGGTCGGAGACCCAGTACTTC.

The chain has TRBV12-3 or TRBV12-4 and TRBJ1-4, with D possibly being TRBD1 (6 bases). The ends were cut back, 6 bases at V and 7 bases at J, with 15 bases in the middle. The CDR3 is 14 residues long. CDR3 protein: CASSFTGSREKLFF. DNA for the CDR3: TGTGCCAGCAGCTTTACAGGGAGTCGTGAAAAACTGTTTTTT.

This chain connects TRBV12-3 or TRBV12-4 to TRBJ1-2; tentative D call: TRBD1 (5 bases). The CDR3 runs to 17 residues. V was clipped by 6 bases and J by 4 bases, with 24 bases between them. The CDR3 spells CASSPRGGGRESYGYTF. The CDR3 DNA reads TGTGCCAGCAGCCCTCGTGGGGGAGGGCGGGAATCCTATGGCTACACCTTC.

The chain couples TRBV12-3 or TRBV12-4 to TRBJ2-3; D gene uncertain. The V end lost 3 bases, the J end lost 3 bases, and 13 bases lay between the germline ends. The length of the CDR3 is 15 residues. CDR3 loop: CASSFTEPWTDTQYF. CDR3 DNA: TGTGCCAGCAGTTTCACCGAACCTTGGACAGATACGCAGTATTTT.

The V gene is TRBV20-1, the J gene TRBJ1-2; D call uncertain. Germline loops: CDR1 DFQATT, CDR2 SNEGSKA (reference sequence). V lost 5 bases, J lost 6 bases, and 13 bases lay in between. The CDR3 has 12 amino acids. This CDR3 reads CSAQSTVDGYTF. The CDR3 nucleotides are TGCAGTGCTCAGTCGACCGTAGATGGCTACACCTTC.

The V gene is TRBV27, the J gene TRBJ2-7; D is unresolved. Germline V gives CDR1 MNHEY, CDR2 SMNVEV (reference sequence). The CDR3 is made up of 15 amino acids. V was pared by 6 bases and J by 3 bases, with 18 bases between. The CDR3 spells CASSSISLEGYEQYF. CDR3 DNA: TGTGCCAGCAGCTCGATCTCCCTCGAAGGCTACGAGCAGTACTTC.